This T cell receptor beta chain stems from a study of cytomegalovirus exposure and HLA in healthy donors. The wider study: An early release of data contained around 80 million unique TCRs, which came from HLA-typed donors.

Vbeta (60) and Jbeta (13) primers were used in the PCR. The assay was immunoSEQ multiplex PCR, and TCRdb's table has in-frame clones only and misses some. The data show approximately 170,000 clones, 75% to 90% seen once. The germline CDR1 and CDR2 sequences are MDHEN and SYDVKM. The CDR3 loop spans 17 amino acids. Trimming removed 1 base from V and 0 bases from J; junction bases left unmatched: 5. The receptor's source is a woman aged 50 to 65 in good health and CMV-seropositive. The chain uses TRBV28 and TRBJ1-4; 7 bases fit TRBD1. The sample was PBMCs. CDR3 in DNA: TGTGCCAGCAGTTTATTGGGCAGGGGGGCAACTAATGAAAAACTGTTTTTT. This sequence encodes CASSLLGRGATNEKLFF. Full variable domain (rest looked up from reference TRBV28 and TRBJ1-4): DVKVTQSSRYLVKRTGEKVFLECVQDMDHENMFWYRQDPGLGLRLIYFSYDVKMKEKGDIPEGYSVSREKKERFSLILESASTNQTSMYLCASSLLGRGATNEKLFFGSGTQLSVL.